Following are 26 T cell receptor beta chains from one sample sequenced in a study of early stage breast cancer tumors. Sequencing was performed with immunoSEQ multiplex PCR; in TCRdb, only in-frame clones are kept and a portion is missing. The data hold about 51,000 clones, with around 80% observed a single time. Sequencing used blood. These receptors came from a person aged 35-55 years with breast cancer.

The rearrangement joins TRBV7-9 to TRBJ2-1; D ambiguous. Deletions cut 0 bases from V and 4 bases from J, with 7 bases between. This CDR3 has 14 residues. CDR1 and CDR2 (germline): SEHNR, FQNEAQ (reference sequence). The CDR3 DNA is TGTGCCAGCAGCTTAGCTCCAAAGTACAATGAGCAGTTCTTC. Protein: CASSLAPKYNEQFF. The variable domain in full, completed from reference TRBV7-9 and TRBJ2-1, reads DTGVSQNPRHKITKRGQNVTFRCDPISEHNRLYWYRQTLGQGPEFLTYFQNEAQLEKSRLLSDRFSAERPKGSFSTLEIQRTEQGDSAMYLCASSLAPKYNEQFFGPGTRLTVL.

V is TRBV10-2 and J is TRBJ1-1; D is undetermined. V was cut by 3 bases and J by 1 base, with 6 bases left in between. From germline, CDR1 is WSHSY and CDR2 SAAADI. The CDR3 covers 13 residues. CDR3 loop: CASSEGQNTEAFF. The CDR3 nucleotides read TGCGCCAGCAGTGAAGGTCAGAACACTGAAGCTTTCTTT.

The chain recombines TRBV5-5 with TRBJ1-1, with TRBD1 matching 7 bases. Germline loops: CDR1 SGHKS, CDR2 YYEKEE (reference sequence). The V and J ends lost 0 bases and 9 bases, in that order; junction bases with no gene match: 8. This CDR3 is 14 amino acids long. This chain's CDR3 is CASSLDRGGIKAFF. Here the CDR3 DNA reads TGTGCCAGCAGCTTGGACAGGGGCGGAATCAAAGCTTTCTTT.

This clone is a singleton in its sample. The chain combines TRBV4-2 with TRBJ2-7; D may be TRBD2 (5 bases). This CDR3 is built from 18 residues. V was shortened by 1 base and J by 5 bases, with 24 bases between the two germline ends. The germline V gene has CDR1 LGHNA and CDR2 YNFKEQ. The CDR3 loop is CASSQGSGGVRGPHEQYF. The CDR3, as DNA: TGTGCCAGCAGCCAAGGTTCTGGTGGGGTGAGAGGGCCTCACGAGCAGTACTTC.

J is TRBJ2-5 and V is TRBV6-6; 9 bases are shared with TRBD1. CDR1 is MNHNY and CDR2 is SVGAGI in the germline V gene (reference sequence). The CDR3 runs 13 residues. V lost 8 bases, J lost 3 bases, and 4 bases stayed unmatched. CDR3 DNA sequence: TGTGCCAGCGGGGGACAGGGTGAAGAGACCCAGTACTTC. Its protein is CASGGQGEETQYF.

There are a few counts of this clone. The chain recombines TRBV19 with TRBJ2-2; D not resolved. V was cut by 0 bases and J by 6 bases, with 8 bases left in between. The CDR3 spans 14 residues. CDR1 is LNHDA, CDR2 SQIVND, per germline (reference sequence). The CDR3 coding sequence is TGTGCCAGTAGTATAGATCTGTTGGCCGGGGAGCTGTTTTTT. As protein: CASSIDLLAGELFF.

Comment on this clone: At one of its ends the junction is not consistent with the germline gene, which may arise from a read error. CDR3 coding DNA: TGCGTCGTCAGGAGCTCTGGAAACACCATATATTTT. As protein: CVVRSSGNTIYF. The rearrangement links TRBV6-5 to TRBJ1-3; D remains ambiguous. This CDR3 is built from 12 residues. Germline CDR1 and CDR2: MNHEY and SVGAGI.

CDR3 DNA sequence: TGTGCCAGCAGCTTACTGGGGGCGGGGGTGAACACTGAAGCTTTCTTT. Translated, it gives CASSLLGAGVNTEAFF. The chain combines TRBV7-9 with TRBJ1-1; TRBD1 might be the D (6 bases). Looked up from germline, CDR1 is SEHNR and CDR2 is FQNEAQ (reference sequence). The CDR3 extends over 16 amino acids. Trimming took 2 bases from V and 0 from J, leaving 13 bases between them.

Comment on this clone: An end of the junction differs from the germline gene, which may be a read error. The CDR3 nucleotides read TGTGCTAGCAGCTTAGGGGGGCAGGGCCCCACGAACACTGAAGCTTTCTTT. Translated: CASSLGGQGPTNTEAFF. This chain uses TRBV7-7 with TRBJ1-1; D is possibly TRBD1 (6 bases). The CDR3 covers 17 residues. Germline V CDR1 and CDR2: SSHAT, FNYEAQ (reference sequence).

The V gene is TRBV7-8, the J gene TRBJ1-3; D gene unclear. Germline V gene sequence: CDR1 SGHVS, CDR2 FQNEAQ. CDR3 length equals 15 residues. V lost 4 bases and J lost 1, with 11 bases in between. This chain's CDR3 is CASSWTASSGNTIYF. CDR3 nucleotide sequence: TGTGCCAGCAGCTGGACCGCGAGTTCTGGAAACACCATATATTTT.

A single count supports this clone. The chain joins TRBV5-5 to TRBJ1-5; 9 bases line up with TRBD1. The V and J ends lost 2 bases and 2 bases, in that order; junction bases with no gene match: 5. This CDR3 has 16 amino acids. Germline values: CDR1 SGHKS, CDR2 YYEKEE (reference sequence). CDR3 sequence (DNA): TGTGCCAGCAGCTTTACAGGGGGCGGTGGCAATCAGCCCCAGCATTTT. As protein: CASSFTGGGGNQPQHF.

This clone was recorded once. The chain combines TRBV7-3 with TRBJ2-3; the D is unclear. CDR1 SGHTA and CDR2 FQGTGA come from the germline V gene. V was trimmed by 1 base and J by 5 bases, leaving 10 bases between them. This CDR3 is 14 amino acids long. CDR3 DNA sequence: TGTGCCAGCAGCTTAAATCACTTAGGAGATACGCAGTATTTT. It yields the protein CASSLNHLGDTQYF.

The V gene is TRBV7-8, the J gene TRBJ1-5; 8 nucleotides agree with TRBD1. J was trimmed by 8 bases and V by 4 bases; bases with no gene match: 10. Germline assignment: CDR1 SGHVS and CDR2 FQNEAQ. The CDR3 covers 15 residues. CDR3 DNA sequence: TGTGCCAGCAGCTCCGGGACAGGAATTAGGGAGCCCCAGCATTTT. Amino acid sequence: CASSSGTGIREPQHF.

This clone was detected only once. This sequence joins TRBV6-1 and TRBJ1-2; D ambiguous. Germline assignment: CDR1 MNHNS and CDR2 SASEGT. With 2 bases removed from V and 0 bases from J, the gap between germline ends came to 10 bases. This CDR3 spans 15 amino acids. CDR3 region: CASSEHRGANYGYTF. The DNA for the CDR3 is TGTGCCAGCAGTGAACACCGGGGAGCTAACTATGGCTACACCTTC.

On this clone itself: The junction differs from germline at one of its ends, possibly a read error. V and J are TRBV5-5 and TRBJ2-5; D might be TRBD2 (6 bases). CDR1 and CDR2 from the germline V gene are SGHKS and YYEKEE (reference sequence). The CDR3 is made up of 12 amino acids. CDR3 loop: CASSMPYQTGDF. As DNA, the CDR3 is TGTGCCAGCAGCATGCCCTATCAAACGGGGGACTTC.

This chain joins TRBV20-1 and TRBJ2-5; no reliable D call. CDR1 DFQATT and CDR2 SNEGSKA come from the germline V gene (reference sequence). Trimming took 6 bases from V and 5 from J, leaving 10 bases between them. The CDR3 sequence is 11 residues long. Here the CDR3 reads CSAGSLETQYF. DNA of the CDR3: TGCAGTGCCGGGTCCCTTGAGACCCAGTACTTC.

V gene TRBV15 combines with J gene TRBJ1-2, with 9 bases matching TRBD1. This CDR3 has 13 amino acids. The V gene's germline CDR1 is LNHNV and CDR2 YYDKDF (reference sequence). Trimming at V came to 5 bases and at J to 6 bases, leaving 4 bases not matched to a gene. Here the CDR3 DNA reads TGTGCCACCAGCCCTCGGACAGGGGATGGCTACACCTTC. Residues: CATSPRTGDGYTF.

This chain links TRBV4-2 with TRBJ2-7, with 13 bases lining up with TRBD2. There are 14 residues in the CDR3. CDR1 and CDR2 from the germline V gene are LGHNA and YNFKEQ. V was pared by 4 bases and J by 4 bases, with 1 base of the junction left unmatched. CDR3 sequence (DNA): TGTGCCAGCAGCCGGACTAGCGGGAGTTACGAGCAGTACTTC. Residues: CASSRTSGSYEQYF.

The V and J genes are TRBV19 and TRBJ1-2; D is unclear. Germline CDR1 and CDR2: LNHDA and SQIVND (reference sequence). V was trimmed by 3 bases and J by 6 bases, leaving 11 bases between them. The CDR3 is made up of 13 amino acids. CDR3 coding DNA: TGTGCCAGTAGTATGGGTGGAGCGGATGGCTACACCTTC. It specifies CASSMGGADGYTF.

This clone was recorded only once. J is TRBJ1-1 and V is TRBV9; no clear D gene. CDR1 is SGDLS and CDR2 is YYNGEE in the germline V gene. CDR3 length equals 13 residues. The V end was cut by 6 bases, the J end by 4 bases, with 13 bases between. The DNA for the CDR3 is TGTGCCAGCACCACCGACCCTCCCACTGAAGCTTTCTTT. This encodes CASTTDPPTEAFF.

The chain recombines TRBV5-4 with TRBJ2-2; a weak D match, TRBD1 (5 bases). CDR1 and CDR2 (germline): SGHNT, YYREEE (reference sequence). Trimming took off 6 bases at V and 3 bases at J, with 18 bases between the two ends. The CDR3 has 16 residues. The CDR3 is CASTLNPTGYTGELFF. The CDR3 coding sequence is TGTGCCAGCACCCTCAACCCAACAGGATACACCGGGGAGCTGTTTTTT. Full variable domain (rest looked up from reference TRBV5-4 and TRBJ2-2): ETGVTQSPTHLIKTRGQQVTLRCSSQSGHNTVSWYQQALGQGPQFIFQYYREEENGRGNFPPRFSGLQFPNYSSELNVNALELDDSALYLCASTLNPTGYTGELFFGEGSRLTVL.

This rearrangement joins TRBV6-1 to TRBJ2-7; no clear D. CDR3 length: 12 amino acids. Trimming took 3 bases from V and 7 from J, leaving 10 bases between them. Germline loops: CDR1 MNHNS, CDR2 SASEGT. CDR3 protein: CASSDPVGEQYF. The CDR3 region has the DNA TGTGCCAGCAGTGACCCGGTAGGGGAGCAGTACTTC.

The CDR3 is CARSLVSAKGTDTQYF. Here the CDR3 DNA reads TGTGCCAGAAGCTTGGTTAGCGCTAAAGGCACAGATACGCAGTATTTT. The chain has TRBV5-3 and TRBJ2-3; D is possibly TRBD2 (5 bases). TRBV5-3 is known as an ORF, though its function is uncertain. This CDR3 region has 16 residues. V lost 0 bases, J lost 1 base, and 12 bases lay in between.

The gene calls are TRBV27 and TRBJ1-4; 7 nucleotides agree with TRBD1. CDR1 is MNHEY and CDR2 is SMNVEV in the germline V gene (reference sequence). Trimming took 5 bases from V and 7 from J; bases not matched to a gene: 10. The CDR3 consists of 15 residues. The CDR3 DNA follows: TGTGCCAGCAGTGCCTCGACAGGGAAAGGTGAAAAACTGTTTTTT. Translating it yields CASSASTGKGEKLFF.

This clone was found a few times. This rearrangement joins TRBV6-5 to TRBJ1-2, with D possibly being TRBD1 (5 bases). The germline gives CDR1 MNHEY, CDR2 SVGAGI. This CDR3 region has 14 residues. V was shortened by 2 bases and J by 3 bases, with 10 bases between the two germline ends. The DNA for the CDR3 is TGTGCCAGCAGTTACAAGAGGGGTGACTATGGCTACACCTTC. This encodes CASSYKRGDYGYTF.

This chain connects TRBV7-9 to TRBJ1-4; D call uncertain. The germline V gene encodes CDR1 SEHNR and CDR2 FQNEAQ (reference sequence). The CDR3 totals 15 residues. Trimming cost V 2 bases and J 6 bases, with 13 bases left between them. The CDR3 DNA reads TGTGCCAGCAGCTTAATCACGTCCTCGGATGAAAAACTGTTTTTT. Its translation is CASSLITSSDEKLFF. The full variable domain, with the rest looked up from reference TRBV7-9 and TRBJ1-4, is DTGVSQNPRHKITKRGQNVTFRCDPISEHNRLYWYRQTLGQGPEFLTYFQNEAQLEKSRLLSDRFSAERPKGSFSTLEIQRTEQGDSAMYLCASSLITSSDEKLFFGSGTQLSVL.